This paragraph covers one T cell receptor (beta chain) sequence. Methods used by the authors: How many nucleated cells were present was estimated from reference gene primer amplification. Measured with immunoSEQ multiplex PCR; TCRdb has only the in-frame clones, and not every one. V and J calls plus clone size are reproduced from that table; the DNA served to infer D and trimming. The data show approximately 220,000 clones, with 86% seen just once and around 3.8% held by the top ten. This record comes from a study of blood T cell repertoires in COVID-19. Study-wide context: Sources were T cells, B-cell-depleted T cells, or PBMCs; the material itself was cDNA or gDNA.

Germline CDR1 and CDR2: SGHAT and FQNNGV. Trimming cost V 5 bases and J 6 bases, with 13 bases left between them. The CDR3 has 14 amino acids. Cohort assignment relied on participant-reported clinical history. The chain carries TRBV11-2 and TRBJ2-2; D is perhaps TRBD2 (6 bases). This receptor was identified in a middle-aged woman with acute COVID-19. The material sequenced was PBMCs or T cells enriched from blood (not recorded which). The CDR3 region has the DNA TGTGCCAGCAGCCTCTCCCCGGGGGCCGGGGAGCTGTTTTTT. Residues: CASSLSPGAGELFF.